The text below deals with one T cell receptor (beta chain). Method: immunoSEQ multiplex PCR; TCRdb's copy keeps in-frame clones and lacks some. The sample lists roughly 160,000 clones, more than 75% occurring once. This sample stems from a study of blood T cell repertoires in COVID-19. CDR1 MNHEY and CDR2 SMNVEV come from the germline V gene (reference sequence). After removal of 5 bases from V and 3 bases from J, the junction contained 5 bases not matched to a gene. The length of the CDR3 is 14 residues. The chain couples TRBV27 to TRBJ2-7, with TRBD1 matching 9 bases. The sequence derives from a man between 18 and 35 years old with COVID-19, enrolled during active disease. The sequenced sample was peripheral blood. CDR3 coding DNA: TGTGCCAGCAGTCTCGGGACAGGGTTCTACGAGCAGTACTTC. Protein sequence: CASSLGTGFYEQYF.